What follows are 21 T cell receptor beta chains derived from one specimen sequenced in a study of tumor-infiltrating lymphocytes in primary liver carcinoma. Germline DNA was also extracted, with blood RNA taken from unsorted whole blood. With a constant-region primer, TCR beta cDNA was made from 450 to 550 ng of total RNA. Researchers made the TCR beta libraries by running three nested multiplex PCR rounds with slightly modified ARM-PCR. Rounds one and two of PCR, each of 10 cycles, were primed with TRBV1-TRBV30 forward primers and a C-beta reverse primer. Using its own MiXCR run on the multiplex PCR reads, TCRdb lists one record per CDR3 protein. The sample shows just over 300,000 distinct CDR3 sequences, 50% to 60% of them seen only once. Sequences were obtained from peripheral blood. All receptors come from a woman younger than 45 with primary liver carcinoma and hepatitis B virus infection.

On this clonotype: A much larger clonotype is one base distant, so this may be a read error. The rearrangement links TRBV11-3 to TRBJ2-4; no definite D call. This CDR3 is built from 17 residues. Trimming pared 5 bases from V and 0 bases from J, leaving 17 bases between. Per germline, CDR1 SGHNT and CDR2 YENEEA. CDR3 sequence reads: CASSGFMAAPAKNIQYF. The CDR3 DNA sequence: TGTGCCAGCAGCGGATTTATGGCGGCCCCAGCCAAAAACATTCAGTACTTC. Full variable domain (outside the CDR3, taken from reference TRBV11-3 and TRBJ2-4): EAGVVQSPRYKIIEKKQPVAFWCNPISGHNTLYWYLQNLGQGPELLIRYENEEAVDDSQLPKDRFSAERLKGVDSTLKIQPAELGDSAVYLCASSGFMAAPAKNIQYFGAGTRLSVL.

The rearrangement links TRBV12-3 or TRBV12-4 to TRBJ2-1; no firm D call. V shed 3 bases and J shed 0 bases, with 12 bases lying between them. There are 16 residues in the CDR3. CDR3 protein: CASSFPVGVSYNEQFF. The CDR3 region has the DNA TGTGCCAGCAGTTTTCCGGTAGGAGTCTCCTACAATGAGCAGTTCTTC.

This chain joins TRBV29-1 and TRBJ1-4; D unclear. V lost 7 bases and J 13 bases, leaving 22 bases between the germline ends. Germline V CDR1 and CDR2: SQVTM, ANQGSEA. The CDR3 is 13 residues long. The CDR3 DNA sequence: TGCAGCGCCCGGCAGGACGGGCACGAGCGACTGTTTTTT. It translates to CSARQDGHERLFF.

This clonotype was seen just once. A clone one base away is much larger, so this may be a read error. The chain recombines TRBV4-3 with TRBJ2-3, with 8 bases aligning to TRBD1. Germline V gene lookup returns CDR1 LGHNA and CDR2 YSLEER. The CDR3 spans 15 residues. The trim removed 4 bases at V and 6 bases at J, leaving 9 bases unmatched. CDR3 bases: TGCGCCAGCAGCCGCATACAGGGGGTGAGCGATACGCAGTATTTT. This translates into CASSRIQGVSDTQYF.

As concerns this clonotype: Since a much larger clone is just one base distant, this may be a read error. The chain employs TRBV29-1 and TRBJ1-2, with TRBD1 matching over 8 bases. V lost 8 bases, J lost 8 bases, and 10 bases stayed unmatched. The CDR3 loop spans 12 amino acids. The germline V gene has CDR1 SQVTM and CDR2 ANQGSEA. The CDR3 here is CSIGDRLLGYTF. CDR3 nucleotide sequence: TGCAGCATTGGGGACAGGCTTCTAGGCTACACCTTC.

About this clonotype: The junction departs from germline at one end; a sequencing error may be responsible. The chain couples TRBV11-2 to TRBJ2-1, with a possible D match to TRBD1 (6 bases). The CDR3 contains 17 residues. From germline, CDR1 is SGHAT and CDR2 FQNNGV. This chain's CDR3 is CASSLDPYRALDNEQFF. The CDR3 DNA is TGTGCCAGTAGCTTAGATCCGTACAGGGCTCTCGACAATGAGCAGTTCTTC. Together with reference TRBV11-2 and TRBJ2-1, the CDR3 gives the full variable domain: EAGVAQSPRYKIIEKRQSVAFWCNPISGHATLYWYQQILGQGPKLLIQFQNNGVVDDSQLPKDRFSAERLKGVDSTLKIQPAKLEDSAVYLCASSLDPYRALDNEQFFGPGTRLTVL.

With respect to this clonotype: This may arise from a read error, as a much more abundant clone is one base away. This chain connects TRBV29-1 to TRBJ2-1; perhaps TRBD2 as D (5 bases). V lost 6 bases and J lost 9, with 18 bases in between. Germline CDR1 reads SQVTM; CDR2 reads ANQGSEA. The CDR3 runs 13 residues. CDR3 DNA: TGCAGCGTCACAAGAGCAGGCAGCGGTGAGCAGTTCTTC. It codes for CSVTRAGSGEQFF.

This clonotype was counted between two and nine times. The V and J genes are TRBV5-4 and TRBJ2-2, with a possible D match to TRBD1 (6 bases). The CDR3 is made up of 14 amino acids. CDR1 and CDR2 (germline): SGHNT, YYREEE (reference sequence). V lost 4 bases to trimming and J lost 7 bases, with 14 bases between them. The CDR3 region is CASSNQGPGGELFF. CDR3 coding DNA: TGTGCCAGCAGCAACCAGGGGCCGGGCGGGGAGCTGTTTTTT. Looking up the rest from reference TRBV5-4 and TRBJ2-2 gives the full variable domain: ETGVTQSPTHLIKTRGQQVTLRCSSQSGHNTVSWYQQALGQGPQFIFQYYREEENGRGNFPPRFSGLQFPNYSSELNVNALELDDSALYLCASSNQGPGGELFFGEGSRLTVL.

With respect to this clonotype: A read error may produce the germline difference seen at one junction end. The V and J genes are TRBV29-1 and TRBJ1-3; no definite D call. The CDR3 is 14 amino acids. The V gene's germline CDR1 is SQVTM and CDR2 ANQGSEA. The CDR3 spells CSVLDLSPGNTIYF. In DNA, the CDR3 is TGCAGCGTCCTGGACTTGAGCCCTGGAAACACCATATACTTT.

The chain uses TRBV5-6 and TRBJ2-5; TRBD1 aligns across 9 bases. Germline V gene sequence: CDR1 SGHDT, CDR2 YYEEEE. The CDR3 consists of 16 residues. J lost 5 bases, V lost 1 base, and 9 bases had no gene match. The CDR3 DNA reads TGTGCCAGCAGCTTGATCATTGGGACAGGGTTGGAGACCCAGTACTTC. The encoded protein is CASSLIIGTGLETQYF.

V usage is TRBV28 and J usage is TRBJ2-7, with a tentative D call TRBD1 (5 bases). With 5 bases removed from V and 5 bases from J, the gap between germline ends came to 19 bases. CDR1 is MDHEN and CDR2 is SYDVKM in the germline V gene. This CDR3 contains 15 residues. DNA of the CDR3: TGTGCCAGCAGTACTTCAGGGTCGGGTCGGCACGAGCAGTACTTC. It is translated as CASSTSGSGRHEQYF.

As for this clonotype: A single base separates this from a much larger clone, so it may be a read error. This chain connects TRBV7-9 to TRBJ2-3; TRBD2 is a possible D gene (5 bases). This CDR3 region has 15 residues. V was shortened by 4 bases and J by 5 bases, with 16 bases between the two germline ends. The germline CDR1 and CDR2 sequences are SEHNR and FQNEAQ (reference sequence). Here the CDR3 DNA reads TGTGCCAGCAGCTATCTAACGGGAAACCGAGATACGCAGTATTTT. Translated: CASSYLTGNRDTQYF.

This clonotype was picked up many times. The rearrangement joins TRBV6-2 or TRBV6-3 to TRBJ2-2; D is unresolved. The ends were cut back, 8 bases at V and 1 base at J, with 2 bases in the middle. The CDR3 consists of 11 residues. Germline V CDR1 and CDR2: MNHEY, SVGEGT. CDR3 coding DNA: TGTGCCAGCGGGAACACCGGGGAGCTGTTTTTT. It encodes CASGNTGELFF.

Concerning this clonotype: The germline gene is not matched at one end of the junction; a read error may be the cause. This rearrangement joins TRBV11-2 to TRBJ1-5, with D tentatively TRBD1 (6 bases). This CDR3 has 14 residues. From germline, CDR1 is SGHAT and CDR2 FQNNGV. The CDR3 DNA sequence: TGTGCCGGCAGCCTCGACAGGTTAAATCAGCCCCAACATTTT. Amino acids: CAGSLDRLNQPQHF. The whole variable domain, remainder taken from reference TRBV11-2 and TRBJ1-5, is EAGVAQSPRYKIIEKRQSVAFWCNPISGHATLYWYQQILGQGPKLLIQFQNNGVVDDSQLPKDRFSAERLKGVDSTLKIQPAKLEDSAVYLCAGSLDRLNQPQHFGDGTRLSIL.

In regard to this clonotype: This could be a read error, since a much larger clone is one nucleotide away. The V and J genes are TRBV4-3 and TRBJ2-7; unclear D gene. Trimming removed 1 base at V and 1 base at J, with 11 bases between. The CDR3 length is 15 residues. In germline, CDR1 is LGHNA, CDR2 YSLEER. CDR3 DNA: TGCGCCAGCAGCCAAGGGTTCCCTGCTTCCTACGAGCAGTACTTC. Translation: CASSQGFPASYEQYF.

About this clonotype: It may be a read error: a sequence one base away is much more abundant. This chain joins TRBV4-2 and TRBJ1-1; no clear D gene. This CDR3 has 15 amino acids. Germline assignment: CDR1 LGHNA and CDR2 YNFKEQ. CDR3 region: CASSQDLQPNTEASF. DNA for the CDR3: TGTGCCAGCAGCCAAGATTTACAGCCAAACACTGAAGCTTCCTTT.

This rearrangement joins TRBV9 to TRBJ1-1; D gene uncertain. The CDR3 has 14 residues. Trimming cost V 0 bases and J 2 bases, with 8 bases left between them. Germline CDR1 is SGDLS and CDR2 is YYNGEE. CDR3 amino acids: CASSVGSFNTEAFF. The CDR3 nucleotides are TGTGCCAGCAGCGTAGGCAGTTTTAACACTGAAGCTTTCTTT.

At least ten counts were recorded for this clonotype. V and J are TRBV7-9 and TRBJ2-1, with D hard to call. CDR3 length: 12 residues. V was clipped by 4 bases and J by 14 bases, with 15 bases between them. Germline V lookup: CDR1 SEHNR, CDR2 FQNEAQ (reference sequence). DNA of the CDR3: TGTGCCAGCAGCTCACCGATAGGGCCAGAGTTCTTC. Amino acids: CASSSPIGPEFF.

Concerning this clonotype itself: At one boundary the junction diverges from the germline segment, which might be a read error. This rearrangement joins TRBV11-3 to TRBJ2-5; tentatively, D is TRBD2 (5 bases). The germline CDR1 and CDR2 sequences are SGHNT and YENEEA. This CDR3 has 17 amino acids. The CDR3 DNA sequence: TGTGCCTGCAGCTTAACCATTTGGGAGTCGGGACAAGAGACCCAGTACTTC. This gives the protein CACSLTIWESGQETQYF.

Of note for this clonotype: This sequence may be a read error, since a much larger clone differs from it by one base. In nucleotides, the CDR3 is TGTGCCAGCAGTGTGGACGGAATGAATCAGCCCCAGTATTTT. Translated, it gives CASSVDGMNQPQYF. The chain combines TRBV4-2 with TRBJ1-5, with D uncertain. The end of the DNA fits TRBJ2-3 better, so the J call may be wrong. CDR1 is LGHNA, CDR2 YNFKEQ, per germline. The CDR3 consists of 14 residues.

As concerns this clonotype: This may stem from a read error, because a much larger clone lies one nucleotide away. V usage is TRBV29-1 and J usage is TRBJ2-1, with 10 nucleotides matching TRBD2. The germline V gene encodes CDR1 SQVTM and CDR2 ANQGSEA. CDR3 length: 15 amino acids. CDR3 amino acids: CSAWDLAGAYNEEFF. The CDR3 nucleotides are TGCAGCGCTTGGGACCTAGCGGGAGCCTACAATGAGGAGTTCTTC.